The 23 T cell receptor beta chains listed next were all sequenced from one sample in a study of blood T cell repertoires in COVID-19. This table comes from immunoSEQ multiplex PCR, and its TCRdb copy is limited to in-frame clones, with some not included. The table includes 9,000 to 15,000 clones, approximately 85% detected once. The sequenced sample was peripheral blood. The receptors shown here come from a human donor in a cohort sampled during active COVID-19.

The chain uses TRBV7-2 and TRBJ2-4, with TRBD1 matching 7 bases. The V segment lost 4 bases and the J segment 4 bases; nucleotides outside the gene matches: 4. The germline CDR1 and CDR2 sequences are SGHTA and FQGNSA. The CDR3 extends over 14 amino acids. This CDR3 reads CASSSGTVKNIQYF. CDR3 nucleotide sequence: TGTGCCAGCAGCTCAGGGACAGTTAAAAACATTCAGTACTTC.

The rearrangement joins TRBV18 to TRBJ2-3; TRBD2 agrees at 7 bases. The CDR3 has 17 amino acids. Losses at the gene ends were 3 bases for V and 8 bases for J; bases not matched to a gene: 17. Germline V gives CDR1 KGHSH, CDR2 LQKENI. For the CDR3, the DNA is TGTGCCAGCTCACCCACCGAGTTGGGGGGGGTCCCGGTTACGCAGTATTTT. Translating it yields CASSPTELGGVPVTQYF. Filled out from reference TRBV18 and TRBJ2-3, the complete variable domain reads NAGVMQNPRHLVRRRGQEARLRCSPMKGHSHVYWYRQLPEEGLKFMVYLQKENIIDESGMPKERFSAEFPKEGPSILRIQQVVRGDSAAYFCASSPTELGGVPVTQYFGPGTRLTVL.

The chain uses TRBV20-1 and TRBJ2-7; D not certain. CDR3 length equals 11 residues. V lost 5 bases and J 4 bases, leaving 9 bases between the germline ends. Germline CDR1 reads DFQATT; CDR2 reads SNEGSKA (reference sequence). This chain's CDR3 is CSASVGYEQYF. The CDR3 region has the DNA TGCAGTGCTTCCGTCGGTTACGAGCAGTACTTC.

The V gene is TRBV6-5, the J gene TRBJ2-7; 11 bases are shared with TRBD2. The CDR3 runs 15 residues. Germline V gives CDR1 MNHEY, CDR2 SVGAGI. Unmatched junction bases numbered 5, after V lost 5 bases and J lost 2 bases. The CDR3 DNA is TGTGCCAGCAGTATCCTAGCGGGGGGTACCTACGAGCAGTACTTC. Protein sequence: CASSILAGGTYEQYF.

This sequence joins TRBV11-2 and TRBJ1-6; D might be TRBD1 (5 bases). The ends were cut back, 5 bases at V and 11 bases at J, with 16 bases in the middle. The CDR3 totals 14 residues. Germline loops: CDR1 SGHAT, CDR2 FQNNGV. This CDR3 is CASSVLEGTTPLHF. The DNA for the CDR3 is TGTGCCAGCAGCGTTTTGGAGGGGACGACACCCCTCCACTTT.

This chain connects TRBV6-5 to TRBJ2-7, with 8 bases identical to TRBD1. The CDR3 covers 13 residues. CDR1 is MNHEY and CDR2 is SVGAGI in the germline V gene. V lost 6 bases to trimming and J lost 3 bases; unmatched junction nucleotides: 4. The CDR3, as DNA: TGTGCCAGCAGCCGACAGGGGCGCTACGAGCAGTACTTC. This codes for CASSRQGRYEQYF.

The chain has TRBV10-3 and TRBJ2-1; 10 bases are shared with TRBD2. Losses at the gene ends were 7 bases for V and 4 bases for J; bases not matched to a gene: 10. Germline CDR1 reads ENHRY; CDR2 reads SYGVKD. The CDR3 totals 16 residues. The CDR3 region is CAIKQASGRGYNEQFF. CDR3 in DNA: TGTGCCATCAAGCAGGCCAGCGGGAGGGGTTACAATGAGCAGTTCTTC.

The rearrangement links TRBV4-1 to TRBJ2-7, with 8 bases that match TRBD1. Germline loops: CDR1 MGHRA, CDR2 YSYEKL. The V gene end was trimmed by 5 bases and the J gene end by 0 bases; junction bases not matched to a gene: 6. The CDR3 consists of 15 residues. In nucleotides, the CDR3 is TGCGCCAGCAGCAAGACCGGGACAGGCTCCTACGAGCAGTACTTC. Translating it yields CASSKTGTGSYEQYF.

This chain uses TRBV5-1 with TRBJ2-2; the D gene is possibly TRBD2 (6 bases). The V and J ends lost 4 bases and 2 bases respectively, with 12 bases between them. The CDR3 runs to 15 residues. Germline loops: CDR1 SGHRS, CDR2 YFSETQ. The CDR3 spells CASSASERNTGELFF. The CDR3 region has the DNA TGCGCCAGCAGCGCTAGCGAGAGAAACACCGGGGAGCTGTTTTTT.

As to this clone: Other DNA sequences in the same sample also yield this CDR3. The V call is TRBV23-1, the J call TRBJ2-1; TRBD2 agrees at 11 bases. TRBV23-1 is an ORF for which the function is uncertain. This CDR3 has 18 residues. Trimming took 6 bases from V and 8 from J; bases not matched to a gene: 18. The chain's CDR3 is CASSPFNLVAGGPHEQFF. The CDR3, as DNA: TGCGCCAGCAGCCCCTTTAATTTGGTAGCGGGGGGGCCTCATGAGCAGTTCTTC.

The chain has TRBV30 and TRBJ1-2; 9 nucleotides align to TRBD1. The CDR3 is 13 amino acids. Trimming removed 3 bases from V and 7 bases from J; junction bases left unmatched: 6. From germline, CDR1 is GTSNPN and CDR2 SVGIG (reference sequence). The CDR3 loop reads CAWSLTGGRGYTF. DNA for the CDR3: TGTGCCTGGAGCTTAACAGGGGGCCGTGGCTACACCTTC.

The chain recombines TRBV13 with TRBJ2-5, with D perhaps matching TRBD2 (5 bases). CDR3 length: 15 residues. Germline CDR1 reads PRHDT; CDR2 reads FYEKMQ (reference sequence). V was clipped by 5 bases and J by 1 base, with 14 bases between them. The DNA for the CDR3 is TGTGCCAGCAGCCCTAGGACGGGAACCCAAGAGACCCAGTACTTC. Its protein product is CASSPRTGTQETQYF.

The CDR3 region is CASSPTDRGADEQYF. As DNA, the CDR3 is TGCGCCAGCAGCCCTACCGACAGGGGAGCTGACGAGCAGTACTTC. The chain combines TRBV5-1 with TRBJ2-7, with TRBD1 identical over 8 bases. CDR1 and CDR2 from the germline V gene are SGHRS and YFSETQ. This CDR3 comprises 15 residues. V dropped 4 bases and J dropped 5; count of bases not matched to a gene: 11.

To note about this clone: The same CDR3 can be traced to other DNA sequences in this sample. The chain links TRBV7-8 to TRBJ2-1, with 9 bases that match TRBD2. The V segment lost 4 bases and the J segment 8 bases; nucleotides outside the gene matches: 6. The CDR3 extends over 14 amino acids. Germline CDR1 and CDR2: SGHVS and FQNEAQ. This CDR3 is CASSSLAGLDEQFF. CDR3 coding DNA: TGTGCCAGCAGCTCCCTAGCGGGACTCGATGAGCAGTTCTTC.

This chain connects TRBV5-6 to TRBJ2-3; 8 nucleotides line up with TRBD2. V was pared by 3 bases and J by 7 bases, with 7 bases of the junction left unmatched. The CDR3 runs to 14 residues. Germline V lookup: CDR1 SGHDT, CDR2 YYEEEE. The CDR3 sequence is CASSSRGGVHTQYF. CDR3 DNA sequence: TGTGCCAGCAGCTCCCGGGGGGGCGTCCATACGCAGTATTTT.

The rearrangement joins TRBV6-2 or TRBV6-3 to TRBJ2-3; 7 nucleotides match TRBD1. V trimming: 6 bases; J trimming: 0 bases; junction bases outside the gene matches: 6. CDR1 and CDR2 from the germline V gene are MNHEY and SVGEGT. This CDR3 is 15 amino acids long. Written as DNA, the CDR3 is TGTGCCAGCAGCCGAGGGGGCCTAAGCACAGATACGCAGTATTTT. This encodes CASSRGGLSTDTQYF.

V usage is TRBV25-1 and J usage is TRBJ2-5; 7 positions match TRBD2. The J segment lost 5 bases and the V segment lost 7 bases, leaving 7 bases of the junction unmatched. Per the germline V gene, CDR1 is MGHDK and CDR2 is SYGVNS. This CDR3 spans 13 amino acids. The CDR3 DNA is TGTGCCAGCATCCGCTCGGGAGGCGAGACCCAGTACTTC. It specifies CASIRSGGETQYF.

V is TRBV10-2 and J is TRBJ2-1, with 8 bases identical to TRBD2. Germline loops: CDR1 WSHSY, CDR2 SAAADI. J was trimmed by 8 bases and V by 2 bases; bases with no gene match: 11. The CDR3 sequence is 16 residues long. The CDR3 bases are TGCGCCAGCAGTGAGGGGACTAGAGGCGGTAGCGATGAGCAGTTCTTC. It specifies CASSEGTRGGSDEQFF.

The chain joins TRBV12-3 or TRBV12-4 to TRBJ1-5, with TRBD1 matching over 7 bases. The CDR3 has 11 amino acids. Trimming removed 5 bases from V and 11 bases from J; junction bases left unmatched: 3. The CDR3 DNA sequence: TGTGCCAGCAGTACTGGACAGGCCCAGCATTTT. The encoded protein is CASSTGQAQHF.

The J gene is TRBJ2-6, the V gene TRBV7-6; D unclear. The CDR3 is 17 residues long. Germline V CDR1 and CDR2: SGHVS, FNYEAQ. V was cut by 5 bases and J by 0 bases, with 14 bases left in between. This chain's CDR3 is CASSLYREASGANVLTF. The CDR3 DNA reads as TGTGCCAGCAGCCTCTACCGTGAGGCCTCTGGGGCCAACGTCCTGACTTTC.

The CDR3 nucleotides are TGTGCCAGCAGTCTGGCCACAGGGGGCGGGAATTCACCCCTCCACTTT. Its translation is CASSLATGGGNSPLHF. The genes are TRBV5-6 and TRBJ1-6, with TRBD1 matching over 9 bases. The germline gives CDR1 SGHDT, CDR2 YYEEEE. This CDR3 spans 16 amino acids. V gave up 5 bases and J gave up 7 bases; unmatched junction bases: 10. The variable domain in full, completed from reference TRBV5-6 and TRBJ1-6, reads DAGVTQSPTHLIKTRGQQVTLRCSPKSGHDTVSWYQQALGQGPQFIFQYYEEEERQRGNFPDRFSGHQFPNYSSELNVNALLLGDSALYLCASSLATGGGNSPLHFGNGTRLTVT.

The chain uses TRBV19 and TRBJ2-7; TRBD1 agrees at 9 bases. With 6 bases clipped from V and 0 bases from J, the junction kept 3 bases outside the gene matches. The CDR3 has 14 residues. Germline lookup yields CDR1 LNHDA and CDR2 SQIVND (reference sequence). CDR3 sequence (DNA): TGTGCCAGTAGGGGACAGGGCGTCTCCTACGAGCAGTACTTC. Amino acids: CASRGQGVSYEQYF.

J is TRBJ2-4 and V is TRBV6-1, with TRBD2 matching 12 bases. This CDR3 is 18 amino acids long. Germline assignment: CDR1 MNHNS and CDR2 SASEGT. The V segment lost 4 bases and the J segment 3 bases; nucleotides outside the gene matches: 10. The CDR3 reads CASSGGTLAGGIKNIQYF. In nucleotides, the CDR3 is TGTGCCAGCAGTGGCGGGACACTAGCGGGAGGTATCAAAAACATTCAGTACTTC.